This T cell receptor beta chain stems from a study of T-cell memory formation after mild COVID-19. For the study at large: TCR clusters were mostly confined to one donor each.

This CDR3 has 13 amino acids. Trimming removed 3 bases from V and 2 bases from J, with 8 bases in between. Germline loops: CDR1 WNHNN, CDR2 SYGVQD (reference sequence). This clonotype was recorded a few times. TCRdb passed the 5' RACE reads through MiXCR, listing each CDR3 protein once. There are under 200,000 distinct CDR3 sequences in the sample; approximately 13% occur only once, and approximately 3.3% lies in the top ten. This clonotype was obtained from a man aged 18 to 29 who had mild COVID-19 (a few samples of this study predate the infection). Cell type and time point are not known. Sequenced sample: PBMCs or a T cell subset sorted from them (not recorded which). This rearrangement joins TRBV10-1 to TRBJ2-7; D unresolved. CDR3 bases: TGCGCCAGCAGTGACACGATCACCTACGAGCAGTACTTC. The encoded protein is CASSDTITYEQYF.